Below, one TCR beta chain is given with its context. There is no known antigen for this receptor. No much larger clonotype is one base removed from it; base qualities were not supplied. As encoded in the germline V gene, CDR1 is KGHSH while CDR2 is LQKENI. The cysteine opens and the phenylalanine closes a CDR3 of 14 amino acids. Only CDR3 DNA remains: 42 bases, in frame from the first base. V is pared back by 6 bases and J by 3 bases, with 15 bases lying between the germline termini. The time point label, as the study defines it: less than five weeks on oral tofacitinib. The treatment or condition label here, explained by the study, means: oral pan-JAK inhibitor, 5-10 mg twice daily. Lesional scalp punch biopsies and peripheral blood were obtained from alopecia areata patients. PBMCs were separated by density centrifugation and stained for CD3, CD4 and CD8, after which CD4+ and CD8+ T cells were sorted on a FACSAria.

This record comes from a study of CD8+ T cells in alopecia areata (dated by TCRdb to the late 2010s). The study in broad terms: Treated patients were enrolled in an open-label pilot trial of oral tofacitinib, 5 to 10 mg twice daily, for moderate-to-severe alopecia areata. Patients stayed on tofacitinib for 6 to 18 months and then had 6 months of follow-up off drug so that delayed response and recurrence could be assessed. In treated patients, disease severity was measured using the SALT score, which gives the percentage of scalp surface area affected. In both human patients and the C3H/HeJ mouse model, the study applied high-throughput TCRbeta sequencing to look at T cell clonal expansion in alopecia areata. In humans, TCRbeta sequencing was performed on scalp tissue and on sorted CD4+ and CD8+ peripheral blood T cells from healthy controls and from patients with patchy or totalis/universalis alopecia areata. Biopsies were taken from tofacitinib-treated patients at baseline and at 4 and 24 weeks of treatment, and a later scalp biopsy was taken in several of the tofacitinib-treated patients. Scalp clonality was compared among normal scalp (n=4), patchy alopecia areata scalp (n=8), and alopecia totalis/universalis scalp (n=8). RNA was obtained with the PAXgene miRNA kit for fixed scalp, the miRNeasy kit for PBMCs, and the RNeasy kit for mouse skin. immunoSEQ multiplex PCR using 35 Vbeta forward primers and 13 Jbeta reverse primers was used to amplify TCRbeta CDR3 regions. The study at large found these results: Scalp TCR repertoire analysis is complicated because resident alphabeta T cells in normal human skin are also sequenced, whereas mouse skin is dominated by gammadelta T cells. Tofacitinib significantly lowered scalp clonality and the number of expanded CD8+ clones among the top 100 scalp clones. Many expanded lesional clones were found to persist in scalp and blood during tofacitinib treatment, and relapse after treatment cessation may be partly explained by this persistence. Compared with mice, TCR sequences shared between patients were less clear, possibly partly because of HLA diversity across the patient population. Higher clonality and more expanded CD8+ clones were observed in lesional scalp than in normal scalp, particularly in alopecia totalis/universalis, a finding suggestive of antigenic drive. Because the treated cohort was small and had only one nonresponder, larger studies are needed to examine links between baseline CD8+ expansion and response.

To prepare the library, the immunoSEQ multiplex PCR assay was applied. For TCR sequencing, RNA was extracted from every sample and reverse transcribed into cDNA to serve as template. First-strand cDNA was synthesized with SuperScript III using a 2:1 mix of oligo-dT and random hexamers. Amplification bias was assessed with a synthetic immune receptor repertoire, and residual bias was removed computationally. From the authors' description of their analysis: Raw reads were preprocessed to remove errors, and CDR3 was defined by IMGT conventions from the conserved cysteine to phenylalanine. To get clonality, Shannon entropy was normalized by log2 of the number of productive unique TCRs and the result was subtracted from 1. Scalp TCRbeta sequences were cross-referenced with sorted blood CD4 and CD8 repertoires so that the CD4 or CD8 identity of scalp clones could be inferred. Drawn from immuneACCESS, this table holds only the in-frame rearrangements with V and J called that TCRdb kept. Clones are partly lost; checked studies trace under half to an unresolved V gene and leave the rest unexplained. V and J calls and clone size are as listed in that table; D and trimming were resolved from the DNA. For this sample there are about 210,000 clones; 64% appear just once. The biggest ten clones account for around 3.9% of the sample.

This receptor chain uses TRBV18 and TRBJ2-7, with no D gene named confidently. This material consisted of CD4+ T cells sorted from blood, taken at week 4, from a patient treated with tofacitinib. This clonotype was sampled from a human donor with alopecia areata. Read as DNA, the sequence is TGTGCCAGCTCCCCGGGTACGGCGAACTACGAGCAGTACTTC. This yields the protein CASSPGTANYEQYF.